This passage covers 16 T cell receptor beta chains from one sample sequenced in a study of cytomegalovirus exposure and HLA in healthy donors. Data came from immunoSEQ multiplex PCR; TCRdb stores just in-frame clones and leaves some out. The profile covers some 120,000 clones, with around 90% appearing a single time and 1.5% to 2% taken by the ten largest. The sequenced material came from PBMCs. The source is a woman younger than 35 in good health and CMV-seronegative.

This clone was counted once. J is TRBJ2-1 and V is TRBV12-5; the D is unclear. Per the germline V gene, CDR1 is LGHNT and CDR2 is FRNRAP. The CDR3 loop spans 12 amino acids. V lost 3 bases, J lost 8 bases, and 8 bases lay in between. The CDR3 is CASGLREDEQFF. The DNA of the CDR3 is TGTGCTAGTGGTTTACGTGAGGATGAGCAGTTCTTC.

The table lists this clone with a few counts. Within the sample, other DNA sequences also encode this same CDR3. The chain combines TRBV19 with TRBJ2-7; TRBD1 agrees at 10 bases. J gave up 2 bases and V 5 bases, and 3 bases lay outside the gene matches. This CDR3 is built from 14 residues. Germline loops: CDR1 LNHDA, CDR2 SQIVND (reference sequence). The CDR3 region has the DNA TGTGCCAGTAGTTCTGGACAGGGGGCCTACGAGCAGTACTTC. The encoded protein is CASSSGQGAYEQYF.

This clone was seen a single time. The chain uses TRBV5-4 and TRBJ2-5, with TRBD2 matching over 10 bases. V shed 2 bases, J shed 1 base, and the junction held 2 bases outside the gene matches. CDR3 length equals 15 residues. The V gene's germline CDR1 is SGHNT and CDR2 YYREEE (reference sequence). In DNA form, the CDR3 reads TGTGCCAGCAGCTTAAGGACTAGCGGCCAAGAGACCCAGTACTTC. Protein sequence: CASSLRTSGQETQYF. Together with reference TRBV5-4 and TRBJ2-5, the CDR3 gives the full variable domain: ETGVTQSPTHLIKTRGQQVTLRCSSQSGHNTVSWYQQALGQGPQFIFQYYREEENGRGNFPPRFSGLQFPNYSSELNVNALELDDSALYLCASSLRTSGQETQYFGPGTRLLVL.

CDR3 loop: CASSAGLSSYNEQFF. The CDR3 region has the DNA TGCGCCAGCAGTGCGGGTCTAAGCTCCTACAATGAGCAGTTCTTC. The chain carries TRBV10-2 and TRBJ2-1; D is uncertain. The V end lost 4 bases, the J end lost 0 bases, and 10 bases lay between the germline ends. This CDR3 is 15 amino acids long. The V gene's germline CDR1 is WSHSY and CDR2 SAAADI.

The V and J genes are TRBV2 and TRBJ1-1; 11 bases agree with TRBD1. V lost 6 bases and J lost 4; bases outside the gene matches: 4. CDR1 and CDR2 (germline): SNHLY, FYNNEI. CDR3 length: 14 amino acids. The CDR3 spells CASRGQGGRTEAFF. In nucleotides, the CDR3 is TGTGCCAGCAGGGGACAGGGGGGACGCACTGAAGCTTTCTTT. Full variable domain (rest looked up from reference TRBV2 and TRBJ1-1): EPEVTQTPSHQVTQMGQEVILRCVPISNHLYFYWYRQILGQKVEFLVSFYNNEISEKSEIFDDQFSVERPDGSNFTLKIRSTKLEDSAMYFCASRGQGGRTEAFFGQGTRLTVV.

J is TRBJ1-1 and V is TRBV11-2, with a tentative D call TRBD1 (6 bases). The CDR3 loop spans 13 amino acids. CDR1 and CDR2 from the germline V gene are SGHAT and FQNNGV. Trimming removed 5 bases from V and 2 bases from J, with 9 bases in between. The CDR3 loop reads CASSPGTNTEAFF. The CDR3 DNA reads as TGTGCCAGCAGCCCAGGGACAAACACTGAAGCTTTCTTT.

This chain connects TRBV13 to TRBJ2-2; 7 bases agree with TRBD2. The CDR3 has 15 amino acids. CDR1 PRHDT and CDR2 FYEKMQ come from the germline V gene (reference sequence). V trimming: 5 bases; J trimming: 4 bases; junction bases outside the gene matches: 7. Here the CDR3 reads CASSPGGLVTGELFF. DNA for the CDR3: TGTGCCAGCAGCCCCGGAGGACTAGTCACCGGGGAGCTGTTTTTT. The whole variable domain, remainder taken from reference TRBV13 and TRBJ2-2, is AAGVIQSPRHLIKEKRETATLKCYPIPRHDTVYWYQQGPGQDPQFLISFYEKMQSDKGSIPDRFSAQQFSDYHSELNMSSLELGDSALYFCASSPGGLVTGELFFGEGSRLTVL.

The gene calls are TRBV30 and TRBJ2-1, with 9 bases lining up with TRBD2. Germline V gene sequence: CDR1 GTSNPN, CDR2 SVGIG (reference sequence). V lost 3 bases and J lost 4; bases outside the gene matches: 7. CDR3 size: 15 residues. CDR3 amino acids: CAWSTFSGRYNEQFF. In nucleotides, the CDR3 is TGTGCCTGGAGCACTTTTAGCGGGAGATACAATGAGCAGTTCTTC.

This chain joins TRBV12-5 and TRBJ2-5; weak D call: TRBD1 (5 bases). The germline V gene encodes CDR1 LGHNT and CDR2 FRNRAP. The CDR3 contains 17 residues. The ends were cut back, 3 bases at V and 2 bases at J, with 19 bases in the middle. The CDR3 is CASGLGADTMSQETQYF. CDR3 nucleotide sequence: TGTGCTAGTGGTTTAGGGGCCGACACCATGTCACAAGAGACCCAGTACTTC.

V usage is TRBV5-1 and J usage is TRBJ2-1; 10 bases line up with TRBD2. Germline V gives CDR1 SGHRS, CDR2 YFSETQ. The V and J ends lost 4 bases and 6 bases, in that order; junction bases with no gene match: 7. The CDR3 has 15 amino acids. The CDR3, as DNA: TGCGCCAGCAGCCCGATAGCGGGAGGCGTCAATGAGCAGTTCTTC. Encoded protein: CASSPIAGGVNEQFF.

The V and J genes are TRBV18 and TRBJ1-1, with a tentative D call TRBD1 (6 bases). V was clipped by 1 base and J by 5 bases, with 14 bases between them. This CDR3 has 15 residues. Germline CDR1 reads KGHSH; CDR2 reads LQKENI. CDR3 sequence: CASSPLQGWETEAFF. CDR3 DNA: TGTGCCAGCTCACCACTACAGGGATGGGAAACTGAAGCTTTCTTT.

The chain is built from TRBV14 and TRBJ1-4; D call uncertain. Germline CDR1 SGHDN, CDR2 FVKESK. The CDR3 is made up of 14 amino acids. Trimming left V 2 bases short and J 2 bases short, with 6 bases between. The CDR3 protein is CASSQYQTNEKLFF. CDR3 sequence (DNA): TGTGCCAGCAGCCAATACCAGACTAATGAAAAACTGTTTTTT.

This chain's CDR3 is CASSLVTASQWYEQYF. DNA of the CDR3: TGTGCCAGCAGCTTAGTTACGGCTAGTCAGTGGTACGAGCAGTACTTC. V gene TRBV11-2 combines with J gene TRBJ2-7; D unresolved. V was clipped by 1 base and J by 4 bases, with 17 bases between them. The CDR3 extends over 16 amino acids. Per germline, CDR1 SGHAT and CDR2 FQNNGV.

For the CDR3, the DNA is TGTGCCAGCAGTTTATCGTGGACTAGTTATTCCTACGAGCAGTACTTC. This sequence encodes CASSLSWTSYSYEQYF. The J gene is TRBJ2-7, the V gene TRBV27, with 7 positions matching TRBD2. Trimming at V came to 0 bases and at J to 1 base, leaving 6 bases not matched to a gene. CDR3 size: 16 residues. Germline CDR1 MNHEY, CDR2 SMNVEV (reference sequence).

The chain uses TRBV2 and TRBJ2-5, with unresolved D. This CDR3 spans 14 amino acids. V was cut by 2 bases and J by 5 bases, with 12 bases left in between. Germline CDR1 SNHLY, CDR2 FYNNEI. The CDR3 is CASSENGPGETQYF. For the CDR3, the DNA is TGTGCCAGCAGTGAAAACGGTCCCGGGGAGACCCAGTACTTC.

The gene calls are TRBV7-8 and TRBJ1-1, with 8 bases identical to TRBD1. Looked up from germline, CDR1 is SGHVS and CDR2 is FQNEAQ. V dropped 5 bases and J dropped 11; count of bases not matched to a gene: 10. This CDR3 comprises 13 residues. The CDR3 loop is CASSPGGVRPAFF. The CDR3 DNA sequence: TGTGCCAGCAGCCCAGGGGGCGTTCGACCCGCTTTCTTT.